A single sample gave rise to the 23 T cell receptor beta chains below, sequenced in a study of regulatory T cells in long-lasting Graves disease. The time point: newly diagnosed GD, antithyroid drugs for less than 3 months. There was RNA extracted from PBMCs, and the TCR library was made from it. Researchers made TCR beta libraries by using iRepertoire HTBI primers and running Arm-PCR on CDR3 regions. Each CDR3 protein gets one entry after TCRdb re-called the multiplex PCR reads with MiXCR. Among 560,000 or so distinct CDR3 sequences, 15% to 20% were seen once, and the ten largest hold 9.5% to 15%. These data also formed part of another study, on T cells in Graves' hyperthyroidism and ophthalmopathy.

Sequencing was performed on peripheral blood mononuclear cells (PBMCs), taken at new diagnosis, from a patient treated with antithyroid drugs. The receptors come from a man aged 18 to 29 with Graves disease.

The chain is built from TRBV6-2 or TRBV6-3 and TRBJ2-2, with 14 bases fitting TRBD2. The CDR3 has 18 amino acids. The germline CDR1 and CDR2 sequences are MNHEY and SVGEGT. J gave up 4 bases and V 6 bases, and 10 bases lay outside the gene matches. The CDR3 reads CASSPGLAGGRATGELFF. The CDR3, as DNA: TGTGCCAGCAGCCCCGGACTAGCGGGAGGAAGAGCCACCGGGGAGCTGTTTTTT.

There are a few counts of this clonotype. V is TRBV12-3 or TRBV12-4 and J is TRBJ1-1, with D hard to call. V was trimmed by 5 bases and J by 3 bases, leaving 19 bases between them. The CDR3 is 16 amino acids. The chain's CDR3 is CASSTIGLRTDTEAFF. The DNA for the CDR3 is TGTGCCAGCAGTACCATAGGGTTGAGGACGGACACTGAAGCTTTCTTT.

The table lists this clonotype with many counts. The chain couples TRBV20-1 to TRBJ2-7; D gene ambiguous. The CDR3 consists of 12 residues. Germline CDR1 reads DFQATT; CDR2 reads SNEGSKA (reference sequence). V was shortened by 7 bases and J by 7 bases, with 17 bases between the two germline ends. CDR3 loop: CSVASRRSEQYF. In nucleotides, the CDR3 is TGCAGTGTGGCTTCCAGGCGATCGGAGCAGTACTTC.

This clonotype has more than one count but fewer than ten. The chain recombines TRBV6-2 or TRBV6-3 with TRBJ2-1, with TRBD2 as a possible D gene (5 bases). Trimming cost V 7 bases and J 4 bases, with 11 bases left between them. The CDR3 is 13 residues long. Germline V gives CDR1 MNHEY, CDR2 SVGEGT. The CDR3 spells CASTPRGYNEQFF. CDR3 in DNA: TGTGCCAGCACGCCAAGAGGGTACAATGAGCAGTTCTTC.

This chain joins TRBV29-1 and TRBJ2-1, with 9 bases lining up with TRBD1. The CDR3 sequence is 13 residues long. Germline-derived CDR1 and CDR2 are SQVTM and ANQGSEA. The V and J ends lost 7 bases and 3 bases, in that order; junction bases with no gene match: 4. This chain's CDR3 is CSGRDRDYNEQFF. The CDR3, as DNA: TGCAGCGGCCGGGACAGGGACTACAATGAGCAGTTCTTC.

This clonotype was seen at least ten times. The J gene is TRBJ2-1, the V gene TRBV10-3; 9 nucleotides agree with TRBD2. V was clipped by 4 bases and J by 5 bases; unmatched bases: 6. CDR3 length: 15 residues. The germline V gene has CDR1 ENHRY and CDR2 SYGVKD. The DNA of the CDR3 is TGTGCCATCAGTGCGGGCGGGAGGGCCGACAATGAGCAGTTCTTC. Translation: CAISAGGRADNEQFF.

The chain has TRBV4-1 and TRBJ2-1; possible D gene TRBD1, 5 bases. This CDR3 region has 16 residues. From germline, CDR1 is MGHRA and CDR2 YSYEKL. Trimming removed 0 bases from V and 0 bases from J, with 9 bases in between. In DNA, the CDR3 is TGCGCCAGCAGCCAAGATGGGGCTAGCTCCTACAATGAGCAGTTCTTC. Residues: CASSQDGASSYNEQFF.

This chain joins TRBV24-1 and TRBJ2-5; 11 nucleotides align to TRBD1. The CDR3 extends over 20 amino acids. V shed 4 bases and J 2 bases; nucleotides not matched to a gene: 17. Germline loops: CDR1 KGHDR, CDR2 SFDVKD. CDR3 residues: CATSETSGTGGWVCQETQYF. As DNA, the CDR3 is TGTGCCACCAGTGAGACATCCGGGACAGGGGGATGGGTTTGTCAAGAGACCCAGTACTTC.

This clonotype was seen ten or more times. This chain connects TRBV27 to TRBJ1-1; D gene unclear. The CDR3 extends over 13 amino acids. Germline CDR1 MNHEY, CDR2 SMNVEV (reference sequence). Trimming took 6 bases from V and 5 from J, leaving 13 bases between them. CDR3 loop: CASRDPASTEAFF. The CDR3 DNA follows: TGTGCCAGCAGGGATCCGGCTTCGACTGAAGCTTTCTTT.

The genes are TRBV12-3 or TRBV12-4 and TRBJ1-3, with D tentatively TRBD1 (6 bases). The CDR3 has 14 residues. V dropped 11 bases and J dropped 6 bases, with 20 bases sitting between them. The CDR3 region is CAARRRGQTNTIYF. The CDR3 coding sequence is TGTGCCGCGAGGCGGCGGGGGCAGACAAACACCATATATTTT.

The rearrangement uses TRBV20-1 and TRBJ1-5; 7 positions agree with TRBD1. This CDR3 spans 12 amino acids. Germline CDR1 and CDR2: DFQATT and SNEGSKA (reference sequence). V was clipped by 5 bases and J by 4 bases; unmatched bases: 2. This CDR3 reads CSAWDRNQPQHF. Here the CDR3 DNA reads TGCAGTGCTTGGGACAGAAATCAGCCCCAGCATTTT.

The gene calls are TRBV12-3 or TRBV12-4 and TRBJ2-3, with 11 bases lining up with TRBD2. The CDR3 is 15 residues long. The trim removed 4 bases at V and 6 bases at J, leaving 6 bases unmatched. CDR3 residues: CASSSRLAGSDTQYF. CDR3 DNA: TGTGCCAGCAGTTCCCGACTAGCGGGGTCGGATACGCAGTATTTT.

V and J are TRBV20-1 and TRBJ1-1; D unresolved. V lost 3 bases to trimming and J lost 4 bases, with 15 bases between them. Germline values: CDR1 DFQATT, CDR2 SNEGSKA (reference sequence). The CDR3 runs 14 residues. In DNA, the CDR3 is TGCAGTGCTAGTGTCGGCCCATCTGCCACTGAAGCTTTCTTT. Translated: CSASVGPSATEAFF.

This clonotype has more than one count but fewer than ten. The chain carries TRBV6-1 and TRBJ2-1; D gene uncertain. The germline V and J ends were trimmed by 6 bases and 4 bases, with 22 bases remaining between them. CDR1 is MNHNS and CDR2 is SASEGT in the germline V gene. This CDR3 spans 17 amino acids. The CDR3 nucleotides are TGTGCCAGCAGGAACGTGGCTAGTTTCCGACCTTACAATGAGCAGTTCTTC. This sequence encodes CASRNVASFRPYNEQFF.

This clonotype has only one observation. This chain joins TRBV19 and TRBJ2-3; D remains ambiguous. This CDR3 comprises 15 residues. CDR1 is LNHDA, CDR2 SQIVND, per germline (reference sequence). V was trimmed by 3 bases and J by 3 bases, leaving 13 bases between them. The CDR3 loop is CASSILAAVTDTQYF. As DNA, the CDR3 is TGTGCCAGTAGTATCCTGGCGGCTGTAACAGATACGCAGTATTTT.

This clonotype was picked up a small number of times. DNA of the CDR3: TGCAGTGCTAGAGATCCACTAGCGAACACCGGGGAGCTGTTTTTT. It specifies CSARDPLANTGELFF. The chain couples TRBV20-1 to TRBJ2-2; a possible D gene is TRBD2 (5 bases). V dropped 0 bases and J dropped 0 bases, with 8 bases sitting between them. CDR1 DFQATT and CDR2 SNEGSKA come from the germline V gene (reference sequence). The CDR3 loop spans 15 amino acids.

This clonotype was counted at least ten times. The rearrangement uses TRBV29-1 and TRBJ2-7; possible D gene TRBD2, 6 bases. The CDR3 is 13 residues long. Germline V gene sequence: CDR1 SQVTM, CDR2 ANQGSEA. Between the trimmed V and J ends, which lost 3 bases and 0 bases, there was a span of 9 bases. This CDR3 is CSVDRGSSYEQYF. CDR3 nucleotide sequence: TGCAGCGTTGACCGGGGGAGCTCCTACGAGCAGTACTTC.

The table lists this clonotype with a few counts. The chain's CDR3 is CASSVDRAHNEQFF. The CDR3 DNA follows: TGTGCCAGCAGCGTAGACAGGGCTCACAATGAGCAGTTCTTC. The chain combines TRBV27 with TRBJ2-1; the match to TRBD1 covers 7 bases. J gave up 5 bases and V 6 bases, and 7 bases lay outside the gene matches. Germline CDR1 and CDR2: MNHEY and SMNVEV (reference sequence). This CDR3 has 14 residues.

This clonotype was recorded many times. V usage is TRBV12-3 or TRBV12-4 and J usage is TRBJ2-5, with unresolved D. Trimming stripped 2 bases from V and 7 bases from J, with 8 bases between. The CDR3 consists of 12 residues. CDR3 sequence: CASSLTGGTQYF. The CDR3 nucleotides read TGTGCCAGCAGTTTAACGGGCGGGACCCAGTACTTC.

The CDR3 DNA sequence: TGTGCCAGTAGCCTCCGGGACTTCAGCACAGATACGCAGTATTTT. Translation: CASSLRDFSTDTQYF. This chain links TRBV19 with TRBJ2-3; weak D call: TRBD2 (6 bases). V dropped 6 bases and J dropped 0 bases, with 13 bases sitting between them. Germline loops: CDR1 LNHDA, CDR2 SQIVND (reference sequence). The CDR3 runs 15 residues.

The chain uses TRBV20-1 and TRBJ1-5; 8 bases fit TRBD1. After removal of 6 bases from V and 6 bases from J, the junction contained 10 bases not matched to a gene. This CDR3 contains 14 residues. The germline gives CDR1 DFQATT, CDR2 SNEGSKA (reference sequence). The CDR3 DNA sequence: TGCAGTGCACAGAGGGCAGGGGGCATTCAGCCCCAGCATTTT. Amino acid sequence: CSAQRAGGIQPQHF.

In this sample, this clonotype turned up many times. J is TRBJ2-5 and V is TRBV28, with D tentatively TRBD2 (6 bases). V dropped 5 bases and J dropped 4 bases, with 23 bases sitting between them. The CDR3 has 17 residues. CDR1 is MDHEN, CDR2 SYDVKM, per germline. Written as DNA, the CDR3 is TGTGCCAGCAGTCCTGGGGGGTGGGAGGCGGTGAGAGAGACCCAGTACTTC. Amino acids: CASSPGGWEAVRETQYF.

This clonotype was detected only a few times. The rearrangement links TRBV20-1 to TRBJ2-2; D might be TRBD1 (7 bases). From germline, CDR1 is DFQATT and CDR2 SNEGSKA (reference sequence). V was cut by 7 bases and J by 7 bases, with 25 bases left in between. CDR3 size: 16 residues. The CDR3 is CSVRGDREATIGELFF. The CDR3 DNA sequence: TGCAGTGTCAGGGGAGACAGGGAGGCCACAATCGGGGAGCTGTTTTTT.